What follows are 18 T cell receptor beta chains derived from one specimen sequenced in a study of cytomegalovirus exposure and HLA in healthy donors. The primer mix had 60 Vbeta and 13 Jbeta primers. TCRdb keeps only in-frame clones here, not all; method: immunoSEQ multiplex PCR. This sample carries 150,000 or so clones, about 80% of them seen once, and the ten largest clones take about 13%. What was sequenced was PBMCs. The source is a man between 25 and 39 years old in good health and CMV-seropositive.

The chain couples TRBV5-4 to TRBJ2-4, with D possibly matching TRBD2 (5 bases). The V end was cut by 1 base, the J end by 0 bases, with 8 bases between. This CDR3 has 15 amino acids. Looked up from germline, CDR1 is SGHNT and CDR2 is YYREEE (reference sequence). Here the CDR3 DNA reads TGTGCCAGCAGCTTGCTGGGAGAAGCCAAAAACATTCAGTACTTC. It is translated as CASSLLGEAKNIQYF.

The rearrangement joins TRBV27 to TRBJ2-5, with TRBD2 as a possible D gene (5 bases). The CDR3 length is 16 residues. CDR1 MNHEY and CDR2 SMNVEV come from the germline V gene (reference sequence). V lost 4 bases and J lost 5, with 20 bases in between. CDR3: CASSSGVAKNGETQYF. DNA of the CDR3: TGTGCCAGCAGTTCCGGGGTCGCAAAAAATGGGGAGACCCAGTACTTC.

The chain carries TRBV28 and TRBJ2-7; TRBD2 agrees at 10 bases. Germline assignment: CDR1 MDHEN and CDR2 SYDVKM. The CDR3 loop spans 14 amino acids. Trimming took 4 bases from V and 0 from J; bases not matched to a gene: 0. The DNA of the CDR3 is TGTGCCAGCAGTTCTAGCGGGAGCTCCTACGAGCAGTACTTC. It translates to CASSSSGSSYEQYF.

The rearrangement links TRBV4-2 to TRBJ2-1; TRBD2 matches 7 bases. Germline values: CDR1 LGHNA, CDR2 YNFKEQ. V shed 8 bases, J shed 9 bases, and the junction held 16 bases outside the gene matches. The CDR3 totals 15 residues. The CDR3, as DNA: TGTGCCAGCGGACCGGGACTATTAACCGGGGTTGAGCAGTTCTTC. Its protein product is CASGPGLLTGVEQFF.

The chain carries TRBV5-5 and TRBJ2-2; perhaps TRBD1 as D (5 bases). This CDR3 spans 14 amino acids. The germline V and J ends were trimmed by 5 bases and 5 bases, with 13 bases remaining between them. Germline-derived CDR1 and CDR2 are SGHKS and YYEKEE (reference sequence). The CDR3 reads CASRTTTVTGELFF. The CDR3 region has the DNA TGTGCCAGCAGGACGACGACAGTAACCGGGGAGCTGTTTTTT.

The chain combines TRBV12-5 with TRBJ2-1; D is unresolved. The CDR3 consists of 12 residues. Trimming pared 6 bases from V and 1 base from J, leaving 4 bases between. Per germline, CDR1 LGHNT and CDR2 FRNRAP. CDR3 sequence: CASGRSYNEQFF. CDR3 nucleotides: TGTGCTAGTGGCCGTTCCTACAATGAGCAGTTCTTC.

This rearrangement joins TRBV4-2 to TRBJ2-2, with unresolved D. V lost 1 base and J 1 base, leaving 19 bases between the germline ends. Germline V lookup: CDR1 LGHNA, CDR2 YNFKEQ. The CDR3 runs to 19 residues. The CDR3 reads CASSQVTYSADQNTGELFF. The DNA of the CDR3 is TGTGCCAGCAGCCAAGTGACCTACTCCGCGGATCAGAACACCGGGGAGCTGTTTTTT.

The gene calls are TRBV27 and TRBJ2-3; 15 nucleotides line up with TRBD2. The germline V gene has CDR1 MNHEY and CDR2 SMNVEV (reference sequence). The CDR3 length is 16 residues. Trimming took 5 bases from V and 6 from J; bases not matched to a gene: 6. The CDR3, as DNA: TGTGCCAGCAGTCAAGGACTAGCGGGAGGGACCGATACGCAGTATTTT. Its translation is CASSQGLAGGTDTQYF.

In this sample, this clone turned up a few times. V is TRBV29-1 and J is TRBJ2-5; 7 bases fit TRBD1. V was clipped by 4 bases and J by 5 bases; unmatched bases: 4. The CDR3 is 12 amino acids. In germline, CDR1 is SQVTM, CDR2 ANQGSEA. The CDR3 here is CSVGQGGETQYF. As DNA, the CDR3 is TGCAGCGTTGGACAGGGTGGGGAGACCCAGTACTTC.

The rearrangement joins TRBV19 to TRBJ2-2, with D possibly TRBD1 on 6 matching bases. Between the trimmed V and J ends, which lost 4 bases and 8 bases, there was a span of 14 bases. Germline V CDR1 and CDR2: LNHDA, SQIVND (reference sequence). The CDR3 has 14 amino acids. DNA for the CDR3: TGTGCCAGTAGTACCCGGGACACCAGGGGGGAGCTGTTTTTT. Its translation: CASSTRDTRGELFF.

This chain uses TRBV11-2 with TRBJ2-1; 8 bases are a match to TRBD1. The CDR3 runs 13 residues. Germline assignment: CDR1 SGHAT and CDR2 FQNNGV. Trimming removed 3 bases from V and 15 bases from J; junction bases left unmatched: 10. CDR3 nucleotide sequence: TGTGCCAGCAGCTTGGGCGACAGGGGCCTGTCGTTCTTC. Its translation is CASSLGDRGLSFF.

Here the CDR3 reads CASSLVGTGGAEQYF. Written as DNA, the CDR3 is TGTGCCAGCAGCTTAGTGGGGACAGGGGGCGCCGAGCAGTACTTC. The V gene is TRBV7-6, the J gene TRBJ2-7; 12 bases align to TRBD1. J gave up 6 bases and V 1 base, and 4 bases lay outside the gene matches. This CDR3 contains 15 residues. Germline CDR1 is SGHVS and CDR2 is FNYEAQ.

V usage is TRBV10-2 and J usage is TRBJ1-1; D possibly corresponds to TRBD1 (6 bases). Germline V gene data show CDR1 as WSHSY and CDR2 as SAAADI. This CDR3 contains 13 residues. With 7 bases removed from V and 6 bases from J, the gap between germline ends came to 15 bases. The CDR3 bases are TGCGCCAGCAATCCTACAGGGTACGCTGAAGCTTTCTTT. Protein product: CASNPTGYAEAFF.

The chain employs TRBV28 and TRBJ1-4; TRBD1 aligns across 11 bases. V lost 4 bases to trimming and J lost 6 bases; unmatched junction nucleotides: 1. The V gene's germline CDR1 is MDHEN and CDR2 SYDVKM. This CDR3 contains 14 residues. The CDR3 region is CASSWTGGYEKLFF. The CDR3 DNA reads as TGTGCCAGCAGTTGGACAGGGGGCTATGAAAAACTGTTTTTT.

This clone was seen only once. The chain combines TRBV6-1 with TRBJ2-4, with D tentatively TRBD1 (6 bases). Trimming shortened V by 7 bases and J by 0 bases, and 13 bases separated the two germline ends. The CDR3 has 15 amino acids. Germline CDR1 reads MNHNS; CDR2 reads SASEGT. The CDR3 nucleotides read TGTGCCAGCACAGTTGACAGGCGAGCCAAAAACATTCAGTACTTC. Residues: CASTVDRRAKNIQYF.

The J gene is TRBJ2-3, the V gene TRBV2, with D maybe TRBD2 (6 bases). Germline V gene data show CDR1 as SNHLY and CDR2 as FYNNEI. The CDR3 runs 14 residues. The V end lost 2 bases, the J end lost 5 bases, and 11 bases lay between the germline ends. CDR3 sequence reads: CASSERSGVDTQYF. CDR3 nucleotides: TGTGCCAGCAGTGAAAGATCGGGGGTAGATACGCAGTATTTT. The variable domain in full, with the rest retrieved from reference TRBV2 and TRBJ2-3, is EPEVTQTPSHQVTQMGQEVILRCVPISNHLYFYWYRQILGQKVEFLVSFYNNEISEKSEIFDDQFSVERPDGSNFTLKIRSTKLEDSAMYFCASSERSGVDTQYFGPGTRLTVL.

This chain links TRBV30 with TRBJ1-1; D may be TRBD1 (5 bases). The CDR3 is 13 residues long. Germline CDR1 GTSNPN, CDR2 SVGIG (reference sequence). V dropped 0 bases and J dropped 6 bases, with 11 bases sitting between them. The CDR3 nucleotides are TGTGCCTGGAGTGTAATCGGGGGGGCTGAAGCTTTCTTT. Protein product: CAWSVIGGAEAFF.

This chain connects TRBV9 to TRBJ2-7; 7 bases are shared with TRBD1. Germline CDR1 SGDLS, CDR2 YYNGEE. This CDR3 is 14 amino acids long. V was pared by 3 bases and J by 4 bases, with 7 bases of the junction left unmatched. CDR3: CASSGRDSVYEQYF. Written as DNA, the CDR3 is TGTGCCAGCAGCGGCCGGGACAGCGTGTACGAGCAGTACTTC.